The text below deals with one TCR beta chain. This receptor's antigen is unknown. No base quality information exists; no much larger clone differs at one position. Preparation of the library involved PCR. The run used an Illumina HiSeq 2500. Molecular barcoding was employed in the preparation of TCR libraries, with unique molecular identifiers being used to normalize TCRbeta repertoire quantification. The raw public data were reprocessed by TCRdb itself: fastp quality trimming at Q25, MiXCR clonotype calling, in-frame beta chains only. One record per CDR3 amino acid sequence lists the most common genes and DNA. The sample data list 440,000 or so distinct CDR3 sequences, and approximately 42% of these were observed just once. 25% to 30% of the sample is in the top ten clones. The CDR3 starts with the cysteine, ends with the phenylalanine, and has 17 residues. Only the CDR3 portion is preserved as DNA: 51 bases, with reading frame beginning at the first base. Per the germline V gene, SGHRS is the CDR1 and YFSETQ is the CDR2. V and J lose 4 bases and 9 bases, and a span of 26 bases separates them.

This sample was included in a study of T-cell reconstitution after alpha-beta-depleted transplantation in children (dated by TCRdb to the mid-2010s). Regarding the complete study: Using TCR repertoire profiling, the study quantitatively followed how T-cell immune reconstitution unfolded in children after TCRalphabeta/CD19-depleted allogeneic hematopoietic cell transplantation. What the study reported, not specific to this receptor: In some patients, the high TCRbeta diversity seen at day 60 was put down to recipient T cells and intrathymic progenitors that had survived conditioning. The apparently early alphabetaT-cell count recovery about two months after transplant was reportedly dependent on only several hundred rapidly expanded clones derived from non-depleted graft cells. Over the following months the frequencies of hyperexpanded clones went down, and after one year T-cell counts and TCRbeta diversity were mostly credited to newly produced T cells.

The treatment or condition tag for this specimen amounts to: allogeneic hematopoietic cell transplantation with graft depleted of TCRalphabeta T cells and CD19 B cells. TCRalphabeta/CD19-depleted allogeneic hematopoietic cell grafts were given to the transplant recipients, all of whom were children. The sequencing here drew on PBMCs, taken before TCRalphabeta/CD19-depleted stem cell transplant. The sequence joins TRBV5-1 to TRBJ2-1; the D call could be TRBD1 or TRBD2, with each sharing 5 bases. The clonotype originates from a girl aged 2 to 10 with aplastic anemia, due to receive a stem cell transplant. The DNA sequence is TGCGCCAGCAGCCTTATTGGGCCCGGGACCCAGGGCGGTGAGCAGTTCTTC. This is translated as CASSLIGPGTQGGEQFF.